This T cell receptor (beta chain) was recovered during a study of shared clonotypes between healthy human individuals. With 3 bases removed from V and 5 bases from J, the gap between germline ends came to 16 bases. The CDR3 length is 15 residues. Germline assignment: CDR1 MGHDK and CDR2 SYGVNS. Comments on this clone: The antigen remains unidentified.

Overall study findings and caveats: A handful of donors shared approximately 5% of their naive CD4 clonotypes. The study found lower generation probabilities in non-shared clonotypes than in those shared by all four donors.

Selected positively for CCR7 and CD45RO-negative, naive CD8 cells excluded terminally differentiated effector memory CD45RA+ cells. Samples underwent the assay at deep level. Data came from immunoSEQ multiplex PCR; TCRdb stores just in-frame clones and leaves some out. The sample gives about 680,000 clones, around 90% of which show up once; 20% to 25% is in the top ten. This chain connects TRBV25-1 to TRBJ1-2; the D gene is possibly TRBD1 (6 bases). Sequenced input: naive CD8+ T cells sorted from blood. This TCR was sampled from a man in his thirties or forties in good health. CDR3 nucleotide sequence: TGTGCCAGCAGTGACCTACAGGGAGGTCAGTATGGCTACACCTTC. Its protein is CASSDLQGGQYGYTF.